Below, 3 T cell receptor beta chains from the same sample are listed, as sequenced in a study of blood T cell repertoires in COVID-19 (dated by TCRdb to 2019 to 2021). Receptor libraries were prepared by the immunoSEQ multiplex PCR assay. The table comes from immuneACCESS by way of TCRdb, which keeps in-frame sequences with V and J called. Part of the clones is missing from these tables; in studies checked, under half for an unresolved V gene and the rest for unknown reasons. The sample table holds roughly 260,000 clones, of which around 90% were seen once. Together, the top ten hold about 2.5% of the sample. Sequences were obtained from PBMCs or T cells enriched from blood (not recorded which). Source of these receptors: a woman in her twenties or thirties with acute COVID-19.

The rearrangement links TRBV29-1 to TRBJ1-5, with D possibly TRBD1 on 6 matching bases. Germline lookup yields CDR1 SQVTM and CDR2 ANQGSEA. V lost 7 bases to trimming and J lost 1 base, with 17 bases between them. The CDR3 consists of 15 residues. CDR3 nucleotide sequence: TGCAGCGCGATCGAACAGGGTTGGAGCAATCAGCCCCAGCATTTT. Protein: CSAIEQGWSNQPQHF. Filled out from reference TRBV29-1 and TRBJ1-5, the complete variable domain reads SAVISQKPSRDICQRGTSLTIQCQVDSQVTMMFWYRQQPGQSLTLIATANQGSEATYESGFVIDKFPISRPNLTFSTLTVSNMSPEDSSIYLCSAIEQGWSNQPQHFGDGTRLSIL.

The chain links TRBV7-9 to TRBJ1-6; tentative D call: TRBD1 (6 bases). V shed 3 bases and J shed 12 bases, with 18 bases lying between them. In germline, CDR1 is SEHNR, CDR2 FQNEAQ (reference sequence). CDR3 size: 15 residues. In DNA form, the CDR3 reads TGTGCCAGCAGCTTTGATCAGGGGCTTGGGGAACCCCTCCACTTT. This gives the protein CASSFDQGLGEPLHF. The whole variable domain, remainder taken from reference TRBV7-9 and TRBJ1-6, is DTGVSQNPRHKITKRGQNVTFRCDPISEHNRLYWYRQTLGQGPEFLTYFQNEAQLEKSRLLSDRFSAERPKGSFSTLEIQRTEQGDSAMYLCASSFDQGLGEPLHFGNGTRLTVT.

The chain joins TRBV19 to TRBJ2-1; 7 bases map to TRBD1. The junction had 5 bases not matched to a gene; V was cut back by 5 bases and J by 4 bases. The CDR3 extends over 14 amino acids. Germline values: CDR1 LNHDA, CDR2 SQIVND (reference sequence). The CDR3 DNA reads as TGTGCCAGTAGTCTCCGGGACAGATACAATGAGCAGTTCTTC. This codes for CASSLRDRYNEQFF.